Listed below are T cell receptor beta chains from one sample, sequenced in a study of CD8 T cells in Susac syndrome. MiXCR was run by TCRdb on the immunoSEQ multiplex PCR reads, yielding one entry per CDR3 protein. This sample yields 150,000 to 200,000 distinct CDR3 sequences, of which approximately 95% are seen a single time; 0.16% belongs to the top ten. Sequenced material: CD8+ T cells from PBMCs. The receptors come from a human donor with multiple sclerosis. CDR3s include the opening cysteine and the closing phenylalanine or tryptophan. The order of the fields is D gene, V gene, J gene, CDR3 protein. A D gene is named only where the DNA matches it firmly.

D gene: .; V gene: TRBV27; J gene: TRBJ2-1; CDR3 protein: CASSLLLRAAYKNEQFF
D gene: .; V gene: TRBV2; J gene: TRBJ2-2; CDR3 protein: CASSDSSYTGELFF
D gene: TRBD1; V gene: TRBV5-1; J gene: TRBJ2-1; CDR3 protein: CASSATGTGPYNEQFF
D gene: TRBD1; V gene: TRBV15; J gene: TRBJ2-6; CDR3 protein: CATSRGPGANVLTF
D gene: .; V gene: TRBV29-1; J gene: TRBJ2-7; CDR3 protein: CSVVSSVSYEQYF
D gene: .; V gene: TRBV7-9; J gene: TRBJ1-2; CDR3 protein: CASSIEALHGYTF
D gene: .; V gene: TRBV12-5; J gene: TRBJ2-4; CDR3 protein: CASGPSRVNIQYF
D gene: .; V gene: TRBV30; J gene: TRBJ2-7; CDR3 protein: CAWSGLSGTYEQYF
D gene: TRBD1; V gene: TRBV5-1; J gene: TRBJ1-4; CDR3 protein: CASRLYRDSPNEKLFF
D gene: TRBD2; V gene: TRBV12-3/TRBV12-4; J gene: TRBJ2-1; CDR3 protein: CASSPSSGRVYNEQFF
D gene: TRBD1; V gene: TRBV20-1; J gene: TRBJ2-7; CDR3 protein: CSATGGQVYEQYF
D gene: .; V gene: TRBV12-3/TRBV12-4; J gene: TRBJ2-1; CDR3 protein: CASSPGPVDEQFF
D gene: .; V gene: TRBV13; J gene: TRBJ2-5; CDR3 protein: CASSLWGAGQETQYF